This T cell receptor beta chain was identified during a study of OX40 agonist ivuxolimab in advanced cancers. As for the study in general: Eligibility rules accepted prior anti-PD-1, anti-PD-L1 or anti-CTLA-4 therapy, and around 40% had some.

This CDR3 spans 14 amino acids. Germline V gives CDR1 SEHNR, CDR2 FQNEAQ (reference sequence). Trimming took 7 bases from V and 0 from J, leaving 9 bases between them. Relative to its sample, this clone is medium-sized. Its antigen is not identified. The protocol was immunoSEQ multiplex PCR, while the TCRdb copy is restricted to in-frame clones and leaves out a portion. The table lists tens of thousands of clones, 86% of them singletons, with 0.95% to 1.4% in the top ten. Whole-study findings and limits: CD4+ and CD8+ T cells in blood underwent clonal expansion by week 6 at 0.1 to 3.0 mg/kg. In the expanded peripheral T cells, antigen specificity was never determined.

This specimen was CD4+ or CD8+ T cells sorted from blood, taken in a trial of the OX40 agonist ivuxolimab. The source of this sequence is an adult with an advanced solid tumor such as melanoma, head and neck, liver or kidney cancer. The chain combines TRBV7-9 with TRBJ1-4; D not certain. The CDR3 sequence: CASTIQATNEKLFF. In DNA, the CDR3 is TGTGCCAGCACCATACAAGCAACTAATGAAAAACTGTTTTTT.